Listed here are 5 T cell receptor beta chains from one sample, sequenced in a study of neoadjuvant anti-PD-1 for oral cavity cancer. The protocol was immunoSEQ multiplex PCR, while the TCRdb copy is restricted to in-frame clones and leaves out a portion. Of roughly 13,000 clones in the sample, approximately 70% were seen once. The specimen was PBMCs, collected before nivolumab (anti-PD-1) treatment. The origin of the receptors is a person aged 35-79 years with oral cavity squamous cell carcinoma.

V and J are TRBV29-1 and TRBJ2-1; D is unresolved. Trimming took off 7 bases at V and 7 bases at J, with 11 bases between the two ends. This CDR3 comprises 11 residues. The V gene's germline CDR1 is SQVTM and CDR2 ANQGSEA. CDR3 amino acids: CSGRTWNEQFF. CDR3 coding DNA: TGCAGCGGTAGGACCTGGAATGAGCAGTTCTTC.

V is TRBV2 and J is TRBJ2-7, with 8 positions matching TRBD1. The CDR3 loop spans 12 amino acids. Germline loops: CDR1 SNHLY, CDR2 FYNNEI. J lost 3 bases, V lost 7 bases, and 2 bases had no gene match. In nucleotides, the CDR3 is TGTGCCAGCAAGGGACAGGTCTACGAGCAGTACTTC. Its protein product is CASKGQVYEQYF. Based on the CDR3 plus reference TRBV2 and TRBJ2-7, the full variable domain is EPEVTQTPSHQVTQMGQEVILRCVPISNHLYFYWYRQILGQKVEFLVSFYNNEISEKSEIFDDQFSVERPDGSNFTLKIRSTKLEDSAMYFCASKGQVYEQYFGPGTRLTVT.

The rearrangement uses TRBV7-9 and TRBJ1-5, with TRBD1 matching over 8 bases. This CDR3 is 14 amino acids long. J was trimmed by 3 bases and V by 5 bases; bases with no gene match: 3. Germline loops: CDR1 SEHNR, CDR2 FQNEAQ (reference sequence). CDR3 residues: CASSGQGSNQPQHF. The DNA of the CDR3 is TGTGCCAGCAGCGGACAGGGCTCCAATCAGCCCCAGCATTTT.

The rearrangement links TRBV13 to TRBJ1-3; TRBD1 agrees at 7 bases. V lost 1 base, J lost 9 bases, and 24 bases stayed unmatched. The CDR3 sequence is 20 residues long. Per germline, CDR1 PRHDT and CDR2 FYEKMQ (reference sequence). The CDR3 is CASSLDAILRQGSGDGTIYF. The CDR3 DNA is TGTGCCAGCAGCTTAGACGCAATCCTAAGACAGGGTTCGGGCGATGGCACCATATATTTT.

V and J are TRBV11-2 and TRBJ2-7; 7 positions agree with TRBD1. Trimming took 5 bases from V and 5 from J; bases not matched to a gene: 9. Germline V gene lookup returns CDR1 SGHAT and CDR2 FQNNGV. The length of the CDR3 is 14 residues. CDR3 sequence: CASSLNSGGDEQYF. The CDR3, as DNA: TGTGCCAGCAGCCTAAACTCAGGGGGAGACGAGCAGTACTTC.